Following are 23 T cell receptor beta chains from one sample sequenced in a study of CD8 T cells in Susac syndrome. Random hexamers served to reverse transcribe roughly 0.5 to 1 ug RNA. TCRdb used MiXCR to reprocess the immunoSEQ multiplex PCR reads, holding one entry per CDR3 protein. The sample records almost 450,000 distinct CDR3 sequences, more than 80% being singletons. Sequenced sample: CD8+ T cells from PBMCs. All receptors come from a human donor with multiple sclerosis.

The V call is TRBV28, the J call TRBJ2-1; 9 nucleotides agree with TRBD2. V lost 3 bases and J lost 0; bases outside the gene matches: 6. The CDR3 consists of 17 residues. In germline, CDR1 is MDHEN, CDR2 SYDVKM. CDR3 bases: TGTGCCAGCAGTTTTAACCTAGCGGGGAGCTCCTACAATGAGCAGTTCTTC. Translation: CASSFNLAGSSYNEQFF.

CDR3 nucleotide sequence: TGTGCCAGCAGGGGCCCACCCGAGATGTTCTTC. Protein product: CASRGPPEMFF. The chain links TRBV12-3 or TRBV12-4 to TRBJ2-1, with D uncertain. This CDR3 has 11 residues. Trimming took off 6 bases at V and 15 bases at J, with 15 bases between the two ends.

The chain is built from TRBV9 and TRBJ2-5; D is possibly TRBD1 (6 bases). The CDR3 is 16 residues long. V was shortened by 3 bases and J by 2 bases, with 17 bases between the two germline ends. Germline loops: CDR1 SGDLS, CDR2 YYNGEE. This CDR3 is CASSAEPGHPQETQYF. In DNA form, the CDR3 reads TGTGCCAGCAGCGCCGAACCGGGACACCCACAAGAGACCCAGTACTTC.

The V and J genes are TRBV7-9 and TRBJ2-7; no definite D call. Germline CDR1 is SEHNR and CDR2 is FQNEAQ (reference sequence). Trimming pared 5 bases from V and 0 bases from J, leaving 14 bases between. CDR3 length equals 15 residues. The CDR3 bases are TGTGCCAGCAGCCGACCGGACGGCGTCTCCTACGAGCAGTACTTC. Residues: CASSRPDGVSYEQYF.

V gene TRBV6-5 combines with J gene TRBJ2-3; D uncertain. The CDR3 runs to 20 residues. V was pared by 0 bases and J by 3 bases, with 25 bases between. Per germline, CDR1 MNHEY and CDR2 SVGAGI. The CDR3 here is CASSYSTSRVSRGVTDTQYF. As DNA, the CDR3 is TGTGCCAGCAGTTACTCTACCAGCCGGGTTTCAAGAGGAGTAACAGATACGCAGTATTTT.

Here the CDR3 DNA reads TGTGCCAGCAGCCCCACCCCCAGGGGCGCATCGTACCGGGAGCTGTTTTTT. It codes for CASSPTPRGASYRELFF. This chain connects TRBV6-1 to TRBJ2-2; TRBD1 is a possible D gene (6 bases). This CDR3 contains 17 residues. The V and J ends lost 6 bases and 9 bases respectively, with 26 bases between them. Germline assignment: CDR1 MNHNS and CDR2 SASEGT.

The genes are TRBV20-1 and TRBJ2-1, with TRBD2 matching 7 bases. V trimming: 0 bases; J trimming: 10 bases; junction bases outside the gene matches: 15. Germline V CDR1 and CDR2: DFQATT, SNEGSKA (reference sequence). There are 16 residues in the CDR3. The CDR3 loop reads CSAREVPSGDIWEQFF. The CDR3 nucleotides read TGCAGTGCTAGAGAGGTACCTAGCGGTGATATATGGGAGCAGTTCTTC.

The chain is built from TRBV27 and TRBJ1-1, with D possibly being TRBD1 (6 bases). Germline lookup yields CDR1 MNHEY and CDR2 SMNVEV (reference sequence). V shed 6 bases and J shed 2 bases, with 13 bases lying between them. The CDR3 sequence is 14 residues long. CDR3 protein: CASRSTGTNTEAFF. CDR3 DNA sequence: TGTGCCAGCAGGTCAACAGGGACAAACACTGAAGCTTTCTTT.

V gene TRBV7-9 combines with J gene TRBJ2-1; D is unclear. V was trimmed by 5 bases and J by 0 bases, leaving 14 bases between them. The CDR3 runs to 16 residues. Germline V CDR1 and CDR2: SEHNR, FQNEAQ (reference sequence). The CDR3 loop reads CASSPLSKSSYNEQFF. Here the CDR3 DNA reads TGTGCCAGCAGCCCATTGTCAAAAAGCTCCTACAATGAGCAGTTCTTC.

This chain connects TRBV6-5 to TRBJ1-1; a weak D match, TRBD1 (6 bases). The V and J ends lost 0 bases and 3 bases respectively, with 11 bases between them. Germline-derived CDR1 and CDR2 are MNHEY and SVGAGI. This CDR3 has 15 residues. This chain's CDR3 is CASSYSRGRDTEAFF. For the CDR3, the DNA is TGTGCCAGCAGTTACTCGAGGGGGAGAGACACTGAAGCTTTCTTT.

The chain joins TRBV9 to TRBJ2-7, with TRBD2 identical over 15 bases. Trimming removed 3 bases from V and 3 bases from J; junction bases left unmatched: 10. The CDR3 consists of 18 residues. Per the germline V gene, CDR1 is SGDLS and CDR2 is YYNGEE. This CDR3 reads CASSDARGLAGGVYEQYF. The CDR3 DNA sequence: TGTGCCAGCAGCGATGCCCGGGGACTAGCGGGAGGTGTCTACGAGCAGTACTTC.

V usage is TRBV4-1 and J usage is TRBJ1-3; D unresolved. V dropped 0 bases and J dropped 2 bases, with 8 bases sitting between them. Germline V lookup: CDR1 MGHRA, CDR2 YSYEKL. The CDR3 runs 15 residues. CDR3 region: CASSQERAAGNTIYF. In DNA, the CDR3 is TGCGCCAGCAGCCAAGAAAGGGCGGCTGGAAACACCATATATTTT.

The chain couples TRBV20-1 to TRBJ2-7; TRBD1 agrees at 11 bases. The CDR3 has 14 residues. V lost 6 bases and J lost 7; bases outside the gene matches: 11. Germline CDR1 is DFQATT and CDR2 is SNEGSKA (reference sequence). CDR3 coding DNA: TGCAGTGCCCCCGGACAGGGGGCGTTTGAGGAGCAGTACTTC. Its translation: CSAPGQGAFEEQYF.

The CDR3 DNA is TGTGCCAGCAGCCAAGATCGGGGACAGGTACCCGAGACCCAGTACTTC. This gives the protein CASSQDRGQVPETQYF. J is TRBJ2-5 and V is TRBV3-1; 8 nucleotides line up with TRBD1. After removal of 0 bases from V and 5 bases from J, the junction contained 8 bases not matched to a gene. CDR1 is LGHDT and CDR2 is YNNKEL in the germline V gene (reference sequence). The CDR3 loop spans 16 amino acids.

The chain carries TRBV6-1 and TRBJ1-5; D may be TRBD1 (6 bases). The CDR3 loop spans 14 amino acids. V lost 4 bases and J 3 bases, leaving 10 bases between the germline ends. The germline V gene encodes CDR1 MNHNS and CDR2 SASEGT. This chain's CDR3 is CASSAGGHNQPQHF. The CDR3 DNA follows: TGTGCCAGCAGTGCCGGGGGACACAATCAGCCCCAGCATTTT.

In this sample, this clonotype turned up a few times. The CDR3 DNA reads as TGTGCTAGCTCCGAAGGCAGTCGGATCTACGAGCAGTACTTC. Amino acids: CASSEGSRIYEQYF. This rearrangement joins TRBV12-5 to TRBJ2-7; D uncertain. Germline assignment: CDR1 LGHNT and CDR2 FRNRAP. The CDR3 runs to 14 residues. Trimming shortened V by 9 bases and J by 3 bases, and 18 bases separated the two germline ends.

The rearrangement joins TRBV27 to TRBJ2-1; TRBD1 agrees at 10 bases. In germline, CDR1 is MNHEY, CDR2 SMNVEV (reference sequence). V lost 6 bases, J lost 4 bases, and 12 bases stayed unmatched. This CDR3 is 17 amino acids long. The CDR3 region is CASSHLAGQGVYNEQFF. CDR3 coding DNA: TGTGCCAGCAGCCACTTGGCCGGACAGGGGGTATACAATGAGCAGTTCTTC.

This clonotype was seen once. The V and J genes are TRBV27 and TRBJ2-1, with D perhaps matching TRBD1 (6 bases). Trimming pared 6 bases from V and 5 bases from J, leaving 23 bases between. Germline values: CDR1 MNHEY, CDR2 SMNVEV (reference sequence). This CDR3 is built from 17 residues. CDR3 amino acids: CASSPAGIRGLDNEQFF. The CDR3 nucleotides are TGTGCCAGCAGCCCCGCCGGGATCAGGGGATTAGACAATGAGCAGTTCTTC.

This chain connects TRBV3-1 to TRBJ2-1; the D is unclear. This CDR3 has 13 residues. Trimming removed 0 bases from V and 8 bases from J, with 8 bases in between. Germline V gene data show CDR1 as LGHDT and CDR2 as YNNKEL (reference sequence). This chain's CDR3 is CASSQDPPHEQFF. The CDR3 DNA follows: TGTGCCAGCAGCCAAGATCCTCCACATGAGCAGTTCTTC.

The chain links TRBV7-9 to TRBJ1-4, with 9 bases matching TRBD1. The CDR3 is 15 residues long. Germline assignment: CDR1 SEHNR and CDR2 FQNEAQ (reference sequence). The V gene end was trimmed by 4 bases and the J gene end by 11 bases; junction bases not matched to a gene: 11. CDR3 residues: CASSSTGTGSDKLFF. CDR3 DNA sequence: TGTGCCAGCAGCTCAACCGGGACAGGGTCGGACAAACTGTTTTTT.

The chain has TRBV4-1 and TRBJ2-5, with D perhaps TRBD1 (5 bases). CDR1 is MGHRA and CDR2 is YSYEKL in the germline V gene. Trimming shortened V by 0 bases and J by 13 bases, and 15 bases separated the two germline ends. CDR3 length equals 13 residues. CDR3 in amino acids: CASSQDLQGYTYF. CDR3 coding DNA: TGCGCCAGCAGCCAAGATCTCCAGGGCTATACGTACTTC.

The genes are TRBV19 and TRBJ2-7, with 9 bases lining up with TRBD1. Germline V gene data show CDR1 as LNHDA and CDR2 as SQIVND (reference sequence). The CDR3 is 14 residues long. Trimming at V came to 5 bases and at J to 3 bases, leaving 5 bases not matched to a gene. The DNA of the CDR3 is TGTGCCAGTAGTGCCGGGACAGGGTTCTACGAGCAGTACTTC. Translation: CASSAGTGFYEQYF.

In this sample, this clonotype turned up once. This chain joins TRBV9 and TRBJ2-3; D is undetermined. This CDR3 contains 13 residues. Trimming removed 2 bases from V and 2 bases from J, with 6 bases in between. Germline V CDR1 and CDR2: SGDLS, YYNGEE. CDR3 sequence: CASSVGNTDTQYF. The CDR3 region has the DNA TGTGCCAGCAGCGTCGGAAACACAGATACGCAGTATTTT.